This TCR beta chain came from a study of T cell responses to AZD1222 COVID-19 vaccine. Produced via immunoSEQ multiplex PCR; TCRdb's table is partial and in-frame only. The sample holds tens of thousands of clones, 70% to 90% seen once. V lost 0 bases to trimming and J lost 5 bases, with 5 bases between them. The CDR3 extends over 12 amino acids. Germline CDR1 is SGHTA and CDR2 is FQGTGA. General study findings and limits: It was only after the peak T cell response that any repertoires were sampled. Donors were largely white British and mainly female; clonal diversity was possibly underestimated. Increases in Spike-specific TCR breadth and depth were seen after two AZD1222 doses. The number of AZD1222 recipients seropositive at baseline was only five to seven.

As concerns this clone: Its antigen remains unidentified. This specimen includes other DNA sequences encoding the same CDR3.

The material was peripheral blood, obtained 28 days after the second AZD1222 dose. V usage is TRBV7-3 and J usage is TRBJ2-7, with D unresolved. The source is an adult who received the AZD1222 COVID-19 vaccine. CDR3 bases: TGTGCCAGCAGCTTAACTGGGCACGAGCAGTACTTC. This codes for CASSLTGHEQYF.